This T cell receptor (beta chain) derives from a study of early T cells in non-severe SARS-CoV-2 infection. The CDR3 covers 14 residues. Germline V gives CDR1 SEHNR, CDR2 FQNEAQ (reference sequence). V lost 3 bases and J 7 bases, leaving 13 bases between the germline ends. This clonotype was counted many times. TCRdb used MiXCR to reprocess the 5' RACE reads, holding one entry per CDR3 protein. This table holds 83,000 or so distinct CDR3 sequences, more than 9% found once. Sequences were derived from whole blood, sampled at baseline. The J gene is TRBJ1-5, the V gene TRBV7-9; D ambiguous. The TCR was taken from an adult who was a healthcare worker with PCR-confirmed SARS-CoV-2 infection or an uninfected control (not recorded which). This CDR3 reads CASSFDTQLQPQHF. The CDR3 DNA reads TGTGCCAGCAGCTTCGACACGCAATTACAGCCCCAGCATTTT.